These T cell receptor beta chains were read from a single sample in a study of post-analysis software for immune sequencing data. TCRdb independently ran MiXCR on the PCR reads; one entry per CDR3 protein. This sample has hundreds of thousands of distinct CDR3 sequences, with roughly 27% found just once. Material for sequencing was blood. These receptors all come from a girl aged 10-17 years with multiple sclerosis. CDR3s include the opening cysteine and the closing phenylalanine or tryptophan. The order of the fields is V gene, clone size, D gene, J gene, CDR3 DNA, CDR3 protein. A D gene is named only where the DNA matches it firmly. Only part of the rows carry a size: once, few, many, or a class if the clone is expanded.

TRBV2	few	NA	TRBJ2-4	TGTGCCAGCAGTACCGACGGGACACCCGAACTAGCCAAAAACATTCAGTACTTC	CASSTDGTPELAKNIQYF
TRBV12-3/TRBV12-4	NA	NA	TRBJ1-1	TGTGCCAGCAGACCCGGGACGGGGACCACTGAAGCTTTCTTT	CASRPGTGTTEAFF
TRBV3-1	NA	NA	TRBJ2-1	TGTGCCAGCAGCCAAGGGGTGGCGGACCACAATGAGCAGTTCTTC	CASSQGVADHNEQFF
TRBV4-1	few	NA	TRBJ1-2	TGCGCCAGCAGCCAAGGAACAGGGCTCACCTATGGCTACACCTTC	CASSQGTGLTYGYTF
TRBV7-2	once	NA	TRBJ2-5	TGTGCCAGCTTCCCGAGGACAAGGCCGATTGGCCAAGAGACCCAGTACTTC	CASFPRTRPIGQETQYF
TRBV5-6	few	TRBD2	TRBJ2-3	TGTGCCAGCAGCTCCAGGGTGCGGGAGGTCCCCCGCACAGATACGCAGTATTTT	CASSSRVREVPRTDTQYF
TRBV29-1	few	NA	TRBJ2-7	TGCAGCGTCCCTACGCGCTGCTCCTACGAGCAGTACTTC	CSVPTRCSYEQYF
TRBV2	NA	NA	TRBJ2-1	TGTGCCAGCAGTGAAGCGTTGGCTAGCTCCTACAATGAGCAGTTCTTC	CASSEALASSYNEQFF
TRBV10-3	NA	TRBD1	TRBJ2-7	TGTGCCATCAGTGAGTTGGCTTCAGGGGGCCAGTACGAGCAGTACTTC	CAISELASGGQYEQYF
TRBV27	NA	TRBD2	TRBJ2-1	TGTGCCAGCAGTTTATGGTTTGGCGGGAGTCCCAATGAGCAGTTCTTC	CASSLWFGGSPNEQFF
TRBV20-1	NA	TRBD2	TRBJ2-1	TGCAGTGCTGAACCTAGCGGCAATGAGCAGTTCTTC	CSAEPSGNEQFF
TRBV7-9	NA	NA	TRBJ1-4	TGTGCCAGCAGCCGGACGGAAACAAATGAAAAACTGTTTTTT	CASSRTETNEKLFF
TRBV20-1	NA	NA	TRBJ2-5	TGCAGTGCTGCCAGGGTACAAGAGACCCAGTACTTC	CSAARVQETQYF
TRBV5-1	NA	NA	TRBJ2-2	TGCGCCAGCAGCTTGCAAGGCGGATCGAACACCGGGGAGCTGTTTTTT	CASSLQGGSNTGELFF
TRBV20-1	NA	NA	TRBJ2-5	TGCAGTGCTAGAGCGGGACGAGGGGCTAGGGAGCAGTACTTC	CSARAGRGAREQYF
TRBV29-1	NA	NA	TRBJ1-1	TGCAGCGTTTTTTTACAGTACGACACTGAAGCTTTCTTT	CSVFLQYDTEAFF
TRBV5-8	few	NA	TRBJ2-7	TGTGCCAGCAGCCCCCTGCGGGACTTCAAACGGAGCTCCTACGAGCAGTACTTC	CASSPLRDFKRSSYEQYF
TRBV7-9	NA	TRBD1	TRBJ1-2	TGTGCCAGCAGCCAGACTCGGGACAGGGTTTCAAACTATGGCTACACCTTC	CASSQTRDRVSNYGYTF
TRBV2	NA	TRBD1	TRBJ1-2	TGTGCCAGCGCCCTAGGGACAGGGTATGGCTACACCTTC	CASALGTGYGYTF
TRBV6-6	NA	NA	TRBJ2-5	TGTGCCAGCAGTTACTCGAGTGAGACCCAGTACTTC	CASSYSSETQYF
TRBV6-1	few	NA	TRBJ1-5	TGTGCCAGCAGTGATTTCCCCCAGCATTTT	CASSDFPQHF
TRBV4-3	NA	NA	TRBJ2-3	TGCGCCAGCAGCCAAGTACCAGGGGCTAGCACAGATACGCAGTATTTT	CASSQVPGASTDTQYF
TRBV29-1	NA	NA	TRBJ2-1	TGCAGCGGGAACCTAGTGGGGCTCTACAATGAGCAGTTCTTC	CSGNLVGLYNEQFF
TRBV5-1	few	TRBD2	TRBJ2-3	TGCGCCAGCAGCTTGGTGGTCTGGCGGGGGGGCCTTCGCACAGATACGCAGTATTTT	CASSLVVWRGGLRTDTQYF
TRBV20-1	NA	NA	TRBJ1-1	TGCAGTGCTAGAGGAAGCGGTCGTAGGGGAAACACTGAAGCTTTCTTT	CSARGSGRRGNTEAFF
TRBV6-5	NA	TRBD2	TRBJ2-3	TGTGCCAGCAGTCGCGGGAGGAGCTCCACAGATACGCAGTATTTT	CASSRGRSSTDTQYF
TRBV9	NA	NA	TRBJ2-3	TGTGCCAGCAGCACCACCCCCGTGGGGGCAGATACGCAGTATTTT	CASSTTPVGADTQYF
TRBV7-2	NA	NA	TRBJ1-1	TGTGCCAGCAGCTTAGCATCCCTCCGAGGCACTGAAGCTTTCTTT	CASSLASLRGTEAFF
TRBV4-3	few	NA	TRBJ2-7	TGCGCCAGCAGCCAAGATCGTACACAAACCTACGAGCAGTACTTC	CASSQDRTQTYEQYF
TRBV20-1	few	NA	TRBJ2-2	TGCAGTGCTAGGGACTTAAGGGGTACCGGGGAGCTGTTTTTT	CSARDLRGTGELFF
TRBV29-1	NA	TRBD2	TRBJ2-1	TGCAGCGTTGAAGATAAGGGACTAGCGGGAGTCGAAGGGCAGTTCTTC	CSVEDKGLAGVEGQFF
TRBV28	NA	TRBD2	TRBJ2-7	TGTGCCAGCAGCCATAGGACTAGCGGGAGAATCTACGAGCAGTACTTC	CASSHRTSGRIYEQYF
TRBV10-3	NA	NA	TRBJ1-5	TGTGCCATCCAGGTGACGACACATCAGCCCCAGCATTTT	CAIQVTTHQPQHF
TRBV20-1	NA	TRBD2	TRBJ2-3	TGCAGTGCTAGAGACCCTAGCGGCAGCACAGATATGCAGTATTTT	CSARDPSGSTDMQYF
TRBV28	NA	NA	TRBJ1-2	TGTGCCAGCAGTCCGCCGCCCCTTTCGGCCTACACCTTC	CASSPPPLSAYTF
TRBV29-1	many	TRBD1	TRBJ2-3	TGCAGCGTAGACACAGGGGGCGGTCTCACAGATACGCAGTATTTT	CSVDTGGGLTDTQYF
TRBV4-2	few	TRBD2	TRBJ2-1	TGTGCCAGCAGCCAAGAACTAGCGGGAGGATATAATGAGCAGTTCTTC	CASSQELAGGYNEQFF
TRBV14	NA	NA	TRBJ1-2	TGTGCCAGCAGCCAAGGGGTAGCTAACTATGGCTACACCTTC	CASSQGVANYGYTF
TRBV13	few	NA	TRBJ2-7	TGTGCCAGCAGCTTAGGGAGGTGGATCTACGAGCAGTACTTC	CASSLGRWIYEQYF
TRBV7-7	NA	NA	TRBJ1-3	TGTGCTAGCAGCCCCGGAATGAGCTCTGGAAACACCATATATTTT	CASSPGMSSGNTIYF
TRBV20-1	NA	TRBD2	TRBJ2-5	TGCAGTGCTAGAGCCCTTTTCACTAGCGGGAGTATCTATGAGCAGTACTTC	CSARALFTSGSIYEQYF
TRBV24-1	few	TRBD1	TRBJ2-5	TGTGCCACCAGTGACAACGCTAGGGGACAGGAGACCCAGTACTTC	CATSDNARGQETQYF
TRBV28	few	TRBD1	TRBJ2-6	TGTGCCAGCAGTCCGGACAGGGGGCCCTCTGGGGCCAACGTCCTGACTTTC	CASSPDRGPSGANVLTF
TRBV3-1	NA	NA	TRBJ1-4	TGTGCCAGCAGCCAAGACTTGGCCCAACCGTCGCAGAAACTGTTTTTT	CASSQDLAQPSQKLFF
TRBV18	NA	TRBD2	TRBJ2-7	TGTGCCAGCTCGCGGACTAGCGGGAGCTACTACGAGCAGTACTTC	CASSRTSGSYYEQYF
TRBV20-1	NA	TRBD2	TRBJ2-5	TGCAGTGCTAGTTACCTAGCGGGGGGCCCCCTCTACCGCCAAGAGACCCAGTACTTC	CSASYLAGGPLYRQETQYF
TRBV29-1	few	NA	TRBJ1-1	TGCAGCGTTGGGGTGGGTTCTGAAGCTTTCTTT	CSVGVGSEAFF
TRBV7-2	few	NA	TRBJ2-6	TGTGCCAGCAGCCCCCACAGGGCTGGGGCCAACGTCCTGACTTTC	CASSPHRAGANVLTF